The rows below give T cell receptor beta chains drawn from one sample of a study of T cell changes during pregnancy in multiple sclerosis. Profiling relied on immunoSEQ multiplex PCR, and the TCRdb table lists in-frame clones only, not all of them. The sample includes tens of thousands of clones, approximately 93% of them seen just once. The sequenced sample was CD8+ T cells from peripheral blood mononuclear cells, obtained in the third trimester of pregnancy. These receptors originate from a female donor with multiple sclerosis, enrolled in a pregnancy study. Each CDR3 is given with its conserved first and last residue. A D gene is named only where the DNA matches it firmly. Some rows have no size entry. The others give once, few or many, or a class for an expanded clone.

V	size	J	D	CDR3	DNA
TRBV9	NA	TRBJ2-7	TRBD2	CASSVAGTSYYEQYF	TGTGCCAGCAGCGTAGCGGGGACTAGTTACTACGAGCAGTACTTC
TRBV11-2	few	TRBJ1-1	NA	CASSLAGFGTEAFF	TGTGCCAGCAGCTTAGCAGGGTTTGGGACTGAAGCTTTCTTT
TRBV13	NA	TRBJ2-7	TRBD1	CASSLAPGQESSYEQYF	TGTGCCAGCAGCTTAGCCCCCGGACAGGAATCTTCCTACGAGCAGTACTTC
TRBV7-9	NA	TRBJ2-1	NA	CASSPRKGTYNEQFF	TGTGCCAGCAGCCCTCGGAAGGGGACCTACAATGAGCAGTTCTTC
TRBV30	NA	TRBJ1-4	NA	CAWSEGRGSEKLFF	TGTGCCTGGAGTGAGGGCAGGGGAAGCGAAAAACTGTTTTTT
TRBV27	NA	TRBJ1-2	TRBD1	CASSLSGTGANGYTF	TGTGCCAGCAGTTTATCGGGGACAGGGGCGAACGGCTACACCTTC
TRBV11-2	NA	TRBJ2-1	TRBD2	CASSATPSGGFYNEQFF	TGTGCCAGCAGCGCCACCCCGAGCGGGGGGTTCTACAATGAGCAGTTCTTC
TRBV7-6	NA	TRBJ2-5	TRBD2	CASSLTSGELAGPSLSGTQYF	TGTGCCAGCAGCTTAACTTCGGGAGAGCTAGCGGGGCCCTCCCTTAGCGGGACCCAGTACTTC
TRBV5-1	NA	TRBJ2-1	NA	CASSSTGTEQFF	TGCGCCAGCAGCTCGACCGGGACAGAGCAGTTCTTC
TRBV29-1	NA	TRBJ1-1	NA	CSAQGPGNTEAFF	TGCAGCGCACAGGGTCCTGGGAACACTGAAGCTTTCTTT
TRBV9	NA	TRBJ1-2	NA	CASSVGRNLFYYGYTF	TGTGCCAGCAGCGTAGGGAGGAACCTCTTCTACTATGGCTACACCTTC
TRBV6-1	once	TRBJ2-3	TRBD2	CASSGGTSGFSGADTQYF	TGTGCCAGCAGTGGGGGGACTAGCGGGTTTTCGGGCGCAGATACGCAGTATTTT
TRBV19	NA	TRBJ1-5	NA	CASSPGLNNQPQHF	TGTGCCAGTAGTCCCGGACTGAACAATCAGCCCCAGCATTTT
TRBV13	NA	TRBJ2-1	NA	CASSTGDSEGQFF	TGTGCCAGCAGCACCGGGGATTCAGAGGGGCAGTTCTTC
TRBV9	NA	TRBJ1-5	NA	CASSVGGRNQPQHF	TGTGCCAGCAGCGTAGGGGGGAGGAATCAGCCCCAGCATTTT
TRBV5-6	NA	TRBJ2-5	NA	CASSLGSFGQETQYF	TGTGCCAGCAGCTTGGGTAGTTTCGGGCAAGAGACCCAGTACTTC
TRBV4-1	NA	TRBJ1-2	TRBD1	CASSQDGTGNGYTF	TGCGCCAGCAGCCAAGATGGGACAGGGAACGGCTACACCTTC
TRBV6-5	NA	TRBJ1-2	NA	CASSYSPVYGYTF	TGTGCCAGCAGTTACTCGCCGGTCTATGGCTACACCTTC
TRBV7-8	NA	TRBJ2-2	TRBD1	CASILQGAGTGELFF	TGTGCCAGCATCCTACAGGGGGCGGGCACCGGGGAGCTGTTTTTT
TRBV27	NA	TRBJ2-7	NA	CASSTGSLEQYF	TGTGCCAGCAGTACAGGATCTCTCGAGCAGTACTTC
TRBV5-1	NA	TRBJ1-1	NA	CASTERGGTEAFF	TGCGCCAGCACAGAACGAGGGGGAACTGAAGCTTTCTTT
TRBV27	once	TRBJ1-1	TRBD1	CASSSTGFTEAFF	TGTGCCAGCAGTTCGACAGGGTTCACTGAAGCTTTCTTT
TRBV10-2	NA	TRBJ2-7	NA	CASSENGGPYEQYF	TGCGCCAGCAGTGAGAACGGGGGGCCCTACGAGCAGTACTTC
TRBV7-6	NA	TRBJ1-1	TRBD1	CASSLGTGGEAEAFF	TGTGCCAGCAGCCTGGGGACAGGGGGCGAGGCTGAAGCTTTCTTT
TRBV18	once	TRBJ1-2	TRBD1	CASSGQDLYAYTF	TGTGCCAGCTCAGGACAGGACCTGTACGCCTACACCTTC
TRBV7-6	NA	TRBJ1-3	NA	CASSLPAGAGNTIYF	TGTGCCAGCAGCTTACCAGCAGGGGCTGGAAACACCATATATTTT
TRBV5-6	NA	TRBJ1-2	NA	CASSLRGYYGYTF	TGTGCCAGCAGCTTACGGGGGTACTATGGCTACACCTTC
TRBV5-1	NA	TRBJ2-1	NA	CASLLTPGFPYNEQFF	TGCGCCAGCCTCCTGACCCCGGGGTTCCCCTACAATGAGCAGTTCTTC
TRBV7-2	NA	TRBJ1-4	TRBD1	CASSANRGHNEKLFF	TGTGCCAGCAGCGCAAACAGGGGGCATAATGAAAAACTGTTTTTT
TRBV6-5	NA	TRBJ2-5	NA	CASSYGASGETQYF	TGTGCCAGCAGTTACGGGGCTTCTGGGGAGACCCAGTACTTC
TRBV9	NA	TRBJ1-4	NA	CASSPQEATNEKLFF	TGTGCCAGCAGCCCCCAGGAAGCAACTAATGAAAAACTGTTTTTT
TRBV5-1	NA	TRBJ1-2	NA	CASSLRVQEGGNYGYTF	TGCGCCAGCAGCTTGCGCGTCCAAGAAGGGGGTAACTATGGCTACACCTTC
TRBV20-1	NA	TRBJ1-2	NA	CSAPRRDGYTF	TGCAGTGCCCCGAGGAGGGATGGCTACACCTTC
TRBV4-1	NA	TRBJ2-1	NA	CASSNRLVHEQFF	TGCGCCAGCAGCAATAGACTAGTCCATGAGCAGTTCTTC
TRBV4-1	once	TRBJ1-2	TRBD1	CASSLQGAEGYTF	TGCGCCAGCAGCCTACAGGGGGCGGAGGGCTACACCTTC
TRBV11-2	NA	TRBJ2-5	NA	CASSGESQYF	TGTGCCAGCAGCGGGGAGTCCCAGTACTTC
TRBV4-1	once	TRBJ2-3	TRBD2	CASSQDLRLAGGSTDTQYF	TGCGCCAGCAGCCAAGATCTTAGGCTAGCGGGGGGGAGCACAGATACGCAGTATTTT
TRBV6-1	NA	TRBJ1-5	NA	CASRDRYSNQPQHF	TGTGCCAGCAGAGACAGGTATAGCAATCAGCCCCAGCATTTT
TRBV27	NA	TRBJ1-2	NA	CASRDWNYGYTF	TGTGCCAGCCGCGACTGGAACTATGGCTACACCTTC
TRBV19	NA	TRBJ2-7	TRBD2	CASSQRGDNDEQYF	TGTGCCAGTAGTCAGCGGGGGGACAACGACGAGCAGTACTTC
TRBV5-8	NA	TRBJ2-1	NA	CASTLAPILFF	TGTGCCAGCACTTTGGCCCCCATTTTGTTCTTC
TRBV12-2	NA	TRBJ1-5	NA	CASRLKDRGLRNQPQHF	TGTGCAAGTCGCCTTAAAGACAGGGGGCTTCGAAATCAGCCCCAGCATTTT
TRBV30	NA	TRBJ1-1	NA	CAWSVERGGTEAFF	TGTGCCTGGAGTGTAGAAAGGGGAGGGACTGAAGCTTTCTTT
TRBV13	NA	TRBJ2-7	TRBD1	CASSLGRGQGYEQYF	TGTGCCAGCAGCTTAGGCCGGGGACAGGGATACGAGCAGTACTTC
TRBV13	NA	TRBJ2-7	NA	CASSLGGEGYEQYF	TGTGCCAGCAGCTTAGGGGGAGAGGGCTACGAGCAGTACTTC
TRBV2	NA	TRBJ1-1	TRBD1	CASSGTGAHGNTEAFF	TGTGCCAGCAGTGGAACAGGGGCGCATGGAAACACTGAAGCTTTCTTT
TRBV6-5	NA	TRBJ2-2	TRBD1	CASSGLQGYTGELFF	TGTGCCAGCAGTGGCCTACAGGGGTACACCGGGGAGCTGTTTTTT
TRBV6-4	NA	TRBJ2-2	NA	CASSDSGSTGELFF	TGTGCCAGCAGTGACTCGGGCAGCACCGGGGAGCTGTTTTTT
TRBV27	NA	TRBJ2-6	TRBD2	CASSFIGLAGGEGANVLTF	TGTGCCAGCAGTTTCATAGGACTAGCGGGGGGAGAGGGGGCCAACGTCCTGACTTTC
TRBV19	NA	TRBJ2-7	TRBD2	CASSPGLENYEQYF	TGTGCCAGTAGTCCCGGACTAGAGAACTACGAGCAGTACTTC
TRBV7-6	NA	TRBJ2-1	TRBD2	CASSELAGPNEQFF	TGTGCCAGCAGCGAACTAGCGGGACCCAATGAGCAGTTCTTC
TRBV7-8	NA	TRBJ2-5	TRBD2	CASSSGLAGGLQETQYF	TGTGCCAGCAGCTCGGGACTAGCGGGGGGGCTCCAAGAGACCCAGTACTTC
TRBV5-4	NA	TRBJ1-2	NA	CASSVPGPRYGYTF	TGTGCCAGCAGCGTTCCAGGGCCCCGCTATGGCTACACCTTC
TRBV19	NA	TRBJ1-1	TRBD1	CASQWTGGTEAFF	TGTGCCAGCCAATGGACAGGGGGCACTGAAGCTTTCTTT
TRBV6-5	once	TRBJ2-7	NA	CASNPDGEAYEQYF	TGTGCCAGCAACCCCGACGGGGAGGCCTACGAGCAGTACTTC
TRBV6-1	NA	TRBJ2-6	NA	CASSGTSSGANVLTF	TGTGCCAGCAGTGGGACTTCCTCTGGGGCCAACGTCCTGACTTTC